Following are 24 T cell receptor beta chains from one sample sequenced in a study of blood T cell repertoires in COVID-19. TCRdb's copy holds only in-frame clones and misses some; the assay was immunoSEQ multiplex PCR. Among more than 60,000 clones listed, around 88% were seen once. Sequenced sample: peripheral blood. Receptors originate from a man older than 75 with COVID-19, enrolled during active disease.

This clone was seen more than once but under ten times. The CDR3 is CASSGQDANYGYTF. Here the CDR3 DNA reads TGTGCCAGCAGTGGACAGGATGCTAACTATGGCTACACCTTC. The rearrangement uses TRBV2 and TRBJ1-2, with D perhaps matching TRBD1 (6 bases). The germline gives CDR1 SNHLY, CDR2 FYNNEI. The CDR3 sequence is 14 residues long. Deletions cut 4 bases from V and 0 bases from J, with 9 bases between. Based on the CDR3 plus reference TRBV2 and TRBJ1-2, the full variable domain is EPEVTQTPSHQVTQMGQEVILRCVPISNHLYFYWYRQILGQKVEFLVSFYNNEISEKSEIFDDQFSVERPDGSNFTLKIRSTKLEDSAMYFCASSGQDANYGYTFGSGTRLTVV.

J is TRBJ2-7 and V is TRBV5-8; 10 bases align to TRBD2. Germline V lookup: CDR1 SGHTS, CDR2 YDEGEE. V dropped 1 base and J dropped 0; count of bases not matched to a gene: 7. The CDR3 extends over 17 amino acids. The CDR3 loop is CASSLTSGAFSSYEQYF. The CDR3 nucleotides are TGTGCCAGCAGCTTGACTAGCGGGGCGTTTAGCTCCTACGAGCAGTACTTC.

The rearrangement links TRBV5-6 to TRBJ2-7; D gene ambiguous. CDR3 length: 17 residues. Per the germline V gene, CDR1 is SGHDT and CDR2 is YYEEEE. Between the trimmed V and J ends, which lost 1 base and 1 base, there was a span of 18 bases. CDR3 loop: CASSLSASGVFSYEQYF. The CDR3 DNA is TGTGCCAGCAGCTTGTCTGCTTCAGGTGTCTTTTCCTACGAGCAGTACTTC.

The chain recombines TRBV7-8 with TRBJ2-6, with 9 bases aligning to TRBD2. Germline-derived CDR1 and CDR2 are SGHVS and FQNEAQ. Germline trimming cut 2 bases from V and 1 base from J; bases unmatched to any gene: 9. The CDR3 is 19 residues long. CDR3 nucleotides: TGTGCCAGCAGCTTATCTAGCGGGGAATTAAGGTCTGGGGCCAACGTCCTGACTTTC. It specifies CASSLSSGELRSGANVLTF.

V and J are TRBV27 and TRBJ1-1; D is perhaps TRBD1 (5 bases). The CDR3 loop spans 15 amino acids. V dropped 3 bases and J dropped 0 bases, with 11 bases sitting between them. Germline lookup yields CDR1 MNHEY and CDR2 SMNVEV (reference sequence). CDR3 residues: CASSFGGALNTEAFF. The CDR3 region has the DNA TGTGCCAGCAGTTTCGGGGGTGCGTTGAACACTGAAGCTTTCTTT.

The chain couples TRBV4-1 to TRBJ1-3, with 8 bases lining up with TRBD1. The CDR3 sequence is 17 residues long. Germline V CDR1 and CDR2: MGHRA, YSYEKL. Trimming at V came to 1 base and at J to 4 bases, leaving 9 bases not matched to a gene. CDR3 bases: TGCGCCAGCAGCCAAGCCGGGACAGGCTTCAAGGGAAACACCATATATTTT. This codes for CASSQAGTGFKGNTIYF.

The genes are TRBV5-1 and TRBJ1-2; D gene unclear. CDR1 and CDR2 (germline): SGHRS, YFSETQ. The CDR3 contains 13 residues. The ends were cut back, 3 bases at V and 8 bases at J, with 14 bases in the middle. CDR3 protein: CASSSGRREGYTF. As DNA, the CDR3 is TGCGCCAGCAGCTCCGGGCGTCGGGAAGGCTACACCTTC. The whole variable domain, filled in from reference TRBV5-1 and TRBJ1-2, reads KAGVTQTPRYLIKTRGQQVTLSCSPISGHRSVSWYQQTPGQGLQFLFEYFSETQRNKGNFPGRFSGRQFSNSRSEMNVSTLELGDSALYLCASSSGRREGYTFGSGTRLTVV.

The genes are TRBV9 and TRBJ1-2; 8 nucleotides agree with TRBD1. Trimming at V came to 4 bases and at J to 4 bases, leaving 9 bases not matched to a gene. CDR1 is SGDLS, CDR2 YYNGEE, per germline. The length of the CDR3 is 15 residues. In DNA form, the CDR3 reads TGTGCCAGCAGCAAAGACCAGGGGGCGTCCTATGGCTACACCTTC. Its translation is CASSKDQGASYGYTF.

The V call is TRBV5-6, the J call TRBJ2-7; a possible D gene is TRBD2 (5 bases). Looked up from germline, CDR1 is SGHDT and CDR2 is YYEEEE. The CDR3 contains 15 residues. Trimming removed 3 bases from V and 6 bases from J, with 19 bases in between. CDR3 nucleotides: TGTGCCAGCAGCTCTATTACTAGGCTCGTGAGCGAGCAGTACTTC. Translating gives CASSSITRLVSEQYF.

J is TRBJ1-4 and V is TRBV18, with D unclear. V was cut by 3 bases and J by 8 bases, with 16 bases left in between. The CDR3 runs 15 residues. CDR1 and CDR2 (germline): KGHSH, LQKENI. The CDR3 DNA reads as TGTGCCAGCTCACCCGATTGGGTCGGAGGGGAAAAACTGTTTTTT. Translation gives CASSPDWVGGEKLFF. The whole variable domain, remainder taken from reference TRBV18 and TRBJ1-4, is NAGVMQNPRHLVRRRGQEARLRCSPMKGHSHVYWYRQLPEEGLKFMVYLQKENIIDESGMPKERFSAEFPKEGPSILRIQQVVRGDSAAYFCASSPDWVGGEKLFFGSGTQLSVL.

The rearrangement uses TRBV11-2 and TRBJ2-5, with D possibly being TRBD1 (6 bases). V lost 2 bases, J lost 5 bases, and 15 bases lay in between. The CDR3 is made up of 15 amino acids. In germline, CDR1 is SGHAT, CDR2 FQNNGV. The DNA of the CDR3 is TGTGCCAGCAGCTTACGGACAGCCCTCGGGGAGACCCAGTACTTC. Translating gives CASSLRTALGETQYF. The variable domain in full, with the rest retrieved from reference TRBV11-2 and TRBJ2-5, is EAGVAQSPRYKIIEKRQSVAFWCNPISGHATLYWYQQILGQGPKLLIQFQNNGVVDDSQLPKDRFSAERLKGVDSTLKIQPAKLEDSAVYLCASSLRTALGETQYFGPGTRLLVL.

This clone was seen more than once but under ten times. This chain uses TRBV5-1 with TRBJ2-7, with 14 bases identical to TRBD2. The CDR3 length is 16 residues. CDR1 is SGHRS, CDR2 YFSETQ, per germline. J gave up 1 base and V 5 bases, and 5 bases lay outside the gene matches. CDR3 sequence reads: CASSRGTSGGSYEQYF. CDR3 DNA sequence: TGCGCCAGCAGTCGAGGGACTAGCGGGGGTTCCTACGAGCAGTACTTC.

This CDR3 reads CASGLGRTGNTEAFF. The CDR3 region has the DNA TGTGCTAGTGGTTTGGGTCGGACAGGGAACACTGAAGCTTTCTTT. The chain links TRBV12-5 to TRBJ1-1; TRBD1 matches 7 bases. CDR3 size: 15 residues. Germline loops: CDR1 LGHNT, CDR2 FRNRAP. J was trimmed by 1 base and V by 1 base; bases with no gene match: 3. Full variable domain (rest looked up from reference TRBV12-5 and TRBJ1-1): DARVTQTPRHKVTEMGQEVTMRCQPILGHNTVFWYRQTMMQGLELLAYFRNRAPLDDSGMPKDRFSAEMPDATLATLKIQPSEPRDSAVYFCASGLGRTGNTEAFFGQGTRLTVV.

The chain is built from TRBV3-1 (or the pseudogene TRBV3-2) and TRBJ1-1; D is unclear. V shed 1 base and J shed 1 base, with 10 bases lying between them. Germline CDR1 is LGHDT and CDR2 is YNNKEL (reference sequence). The CDR3 contains 15 residues. The CDR3 loop is CASSQAPRWNTEAFF. As DNA, the CDR3 is TGTGCCAGCAGCCAAGCCCCTCGGTGGAACACTGAAGCTTTCTTT.

The J gene is TRBJ1-5, the V gene TRBV28, with D perhaps TRBD1 (6 bases). V was trimmed by 1 base and J by 0 bases, leaving 13 bases between them. Germline V gene sequence: CDR1 MDHEN, CDR2 SYDVKM. The CDR3 runs to 17 residues. CDR3 nucleotides: TGTGCCAGCAGTTTATTGGGACACAAATATAGCAATCAGCCCCAGCATTTT. This gives the protein CASSLLGHKYSNQPQHF.

V and J are TRBV5-4 and TRBJ1-2, with D possibly matching TRBD1 (6 bases). This CDR3 has 15 residues. Germline loops: CDR1 SGHNT, CDR2 YYREEE (reference sequence). The V end lost 4 bases, the J end lost 3 bases, and 16 bases lay between the germline ends. The CDR3 DNA reads as TGTGCCAGCAGCGGTGTCAGGGGCAGAGACTATGGCTACACCTTC. Translation gives CASSGVRGRDYGYTF. The full variable domain, with the rest looked up from reference TRBV5-4 and TRBJ1-2, is ETGVTQSPTHLIKTRGQQVTLRCSSQSGHNTVSWYQQALGQGPQFIFQYYREEENGRGNFPPRFSGLQFPNYSSELNVNALELDDSALYLCASSGVRGRDYGYTFGSGTRLTVV.

This chain connects TRBV25-1 to TRBJ2-7; D is ambiguous. Trimming left V 8 bases short and J 2 bases short, with 16 bases between. This CDR3 spans 14 amino acids. The germline gives CDR1 MGHDK, CDR2 SYGVNS. The CDR3 reads CASAQRMAPYEQYF. CDR3 nucleotide sequence: TGTGCCAGCGCTCAGAGGATGGCGCCCTACGAGCAGTACTTC.

Only a few counts were recorded for this clone. The chain joins TRBV11-3 to TRBJ1-2; tentatively, D is TRBD1 (5 bases). V was trimmed by 3 bases and J by 3 bases, leaving 8 bases between them. Germline CDR1 and CDR2: SGHNT and YENEEA. This CDR3 contains 13 residues. Written as DNA, the CDR3 is TGTGCCAGCAGCTTGGTACAGGACTATGGCTACACCTTC. Protein product: CASSLVQDYGYTF.

The rearrangement joins TRBV2 to TRBJ1-1; no reliable D call. Trimming took off 8 bases at V and 0 bases at J, with 13 bases between the two ends. Germline CDR1 reads SNHLY; CDR2 reads FYNNEI. This CDR3 region has 14 residues. CDR3: CASCWTGMNTEAFF. The CDR3 coding sequence is TGTGCCAGCTGTTGGACGGGAATGAACACTGAAGCTTTCTTT.

This chain links TRBV11-3 with TRBJ1-1; TRBD1 aligns across 8 bases. The germline CDR1 and CDR2 sequences are SGHNT and YENEEA. This CDR3 is built from 16 residues. The ends lost 2 bases at V and 1 base at J; junction bases unmatched: 6. CDR3 in DNA: TGTGCCAGCAGCTTAAGGGACGGGACAGGGAACACTGAAGCTTTCTTT. Translated, it gives CASSLRDGTGNTEAFF.

The gene calls are TRBV12-5 and TRBJ1-6; D ambiguous. Germline CDR1 LGHNT, CDR2 FRNRAP. The CDR3 is made up of 13 amino acids. The V end lost 3 bases, the J end lost 10 bases, and 10 bases lay between the germline ends. CDR3 in amino acids: CASGFSSGSPLHF. The DNA of the CDR3 is TGTGCTAGTGGTTTTTCTAGTGGCTCACCCCTCCACTTT.

The chain's CDR3 is CASSFGGGNLNEQFF. Written as DNA, the CDR3 is TGCGCCAGCAGCTTCGGCGGGGGGAACCTCAATGAGCAGTTCTTC. V usage is TRBV5-1 and J usage is TRBJ2-1; 8 bases are shared with TRBD2. This CDR3 has 15 amino acids. The V segment lost 2 bases and the J segment 6 bases; nucleotides outside the gene matches: 7. CDR1 is SGHRS and CDR2 is YFSETQ in the germline V gene.

The chain couples TRBV4-2 to TRBJ1-5, with unresolved D. The CDR3 has 14 residues. Germline V gene sequence: CDR1 LGHNA, CDR2 YNFKEQ. Trimming left V 0 bases short and J 4 bases short, with 7 bases between. This CDR3 reads CASSQEQNNQPQHF. CDR3 DNA sequence: TGTGCCAGCAGCCAAGAACAGAATAATCAGCCCCAGCATTTT.

The chain's CDR3 is CASSPRGLGAEAFF. DNA for the CDR3: TGTGCCAGCAGCCCCAGGGGCCTTGGGGCTGAAGCTTTCTTT. The genes are TRBV7-9 and TRBJ1-1, with D perhaps matching TRBD1 (6 bases). CDR1 and CDR2 from the germline V gene are SEHNR and FQNEAQ (reference sequence). The CDR3 is 14 residues long. Trimming stripped 5 bases from V and 6 bases from J, with 16 bases between.